A selection of T cell receptor beta chains follows, all from one sample in a study of OX40 agonist ivuxolimab in advanced cancers. The method was immunoSEQ multiplex PCR; TCRdb's version includes in-frame clones alone and lacks a portion of them. The table shows more than 70,000 clones, with under 95% occurring only once. Sample: CD4+ or CD8+ T cells sorted from blood, taken in a trial of the OX40 agonist ivuxolimab. These receptors were collected from an adult with an advanced solid tumor such as melanoma, head and neck, liver or kidney cancer. CDR3s include the opening cysteine and the closing phenylalanine or tryptophan. Fields, in order: V gene, CDR3 protein.

>TRBV28
CASSSAMSGNTIYF
>TRBV27
CASSLSGTGANVLTF
>TRBV2
CASRVAGDYNEQFF
>TRBV13
CASSFRTLSYEQYF
>TRBV29-1
CSVVYALQSAYEQYF
>TRBV10-3
CAISPSQGVNQPQHF
>TRBV6-5
CASSSWQNTGELFF
>TRBV19
CASSRQGWTEAFF
>TRBV7-2
CASSPGGLQGGTEAFF
>TRBV7-2
CASSLEVAEQYF
>TRBV19
CATGTSGNTGELFF
>TRBV7-9
CASSPQETQYF
>TRBV5-1
CASSLVAGGLQETQYF
>TRBV5-8
CASSPGLAGGDTQYF
>TRBV10-3
CAIREAREDTQYF
>TRBV7-2
CASSGGGANGNEQFF